This is a list of T cell receptor beta chains from one sample in a study of blood T cells in healthy people across ages. TCRdb passed the 5' RACE reads through MiXCR, listing each CDR3 protein once. This table holds 700,000 to 900,000 distinct CDR3 sequences, approximately 55% found once. The specimen was blood. These receptors were obtained from a man aged 80 or over in good health. The CDR3 runs from the conserved cysteine through the conserved F or W. The D gene is left open where the match is weak. Clone size appears in some rows only: once, few, many, or a class for an expanded clone.

J | length | size | D | V | DNA | CDR3
TRBJ2-3 | 19 | few | . | TRBV21-1 | TGTGCCAGCAGCAGGGGACAGGGGGGTTTTCGGCCCCTCTACGAATACGCGTATTTT | CASSRGQGGFRPLYEYAYF
TRBJ2-1 | 15 | . | . | TRBV4-2 | TGTGCCAGCAGCCAAGATAGCCTAGCTGGGAATGAGCAGTTCTTC | CASSQDSLAGNEQFF
TRBJ2-7 | 19 | once | TRBD2 | TRBV6-5 | TGTTCCAGCAGTTACACGGGACTAGCGGGAGGGAGCTCCTACAATGAGCAGTACTTC | CSSSYTGLAGGSSYNEQYF
TRBJ2-7 | 21 | . | TRBD2 | TRBV5-1 | TGCGCCAGCAGCTTGTCGATGGGTTGGGGGACTAGCGGGGGACGTTCCGGCGAGCAGTACTTC | CASSLSMGWGTSGGRSGEQYF
TRBJ2-1 | 13 | . | . | TRBV20-1 | TGCAGTGCTAGAGCCCCGCGGGCGGATGAGCAGTTCTTC | CSARAPRADEQFF
TRBJ1-4 | 12 | . | . | TRBV10-3 | TGTGCCACCAGTGCTACCCTGGGAAAACTGTTTTTT | CATSATLGKLFF
TRBJ2-3 | 17 | many | TRBD2 | TRBV27 | TGTGCCAGCAGTTCTCTTACTAGCGGACCGAGGTCCGATACGCAGTATTTT | CASSSLTSGPRSDTQYF
TRBJ2-2 | 16 | . | TRBD2 | TRBV5-1 | TGCGCCAGCAGTTCCCCGGGACTAGCCGGGGCCGGGGAGCTGTTTTTT | CASSSPGLAGAGELFF
TRBJ2-3 | 16 | . | . | TRBV24-1 | TGTGCCACCAGTGATTTGATCAGCGGCCCCACAGATACGCAGTATTTT | CATSDLISGPTDTQYF
TRBJ2-4 | 14 | . | . | TRBV24-1 | TGTGCCACCAGTCCAGGGGATGGCAAAAACATTCAGTACTTC | CATSPGDGKNIQYF
TRBJ2-7 | 15 | . | TRBD1 | TRBV20-1 | TGCAGTGCTAGAGACTTCGGACAGGGGACCTACGAGCAGTACTTC | CSARDFGQGTYEQYF
TRBJ1-5 | 15 | . | . | TRBV3-1 | TGTGCCAGCAGCCAAGATCGGGGCCCTGGTCAGCCCCAGCATTTT | CASSQDRGPGQPQHF
TRBJ2-4 | 17 | . | TRBD2 | TRBV30 | TGTGCCTGGAGTCCCAAAACTAGCGGGAGAGGCAAAAACATTCAGTACTTC | CAWSPKTSGRGKNIQYF
TRBJ2-5 | 15 | . | . | TRBV20-1 | TGCAGTGAACTGGCACTAGCCGGAGTCAAAGAGACCCAGTACTTC | CSELALAGVKETQYF
TRBJ1-5 | 12 | . | . | TRBV27 | TGTGCCAGCAGTTTATTAGGTCAGCCCCAGCATTTT | CASSLLGQPQHF
TRBJ2-3 | 15 | . | . | TRBV12-3/TRBV12-4 | TGTGCCAGCACCACGGGCGCCCGAAGCACAGATACGCAGTATTTT | CASTTGARSTDTQYF
TRBJ2-6 | 12 | few | . | TRBV29-1 | TGCAGCGTCTGGGGAGGGGCCAACGTCCTGACTTTC | CSVWGGANVLTF
TRBJ2-5 | 13 | . | . | TRBV5-5 | TGTGCCAGCAGCTTGGCGAGTATAGAGACCCAGTACTTC | CASSLASIETQYF
TRBJ2-5 | 15 | . | TRBD2 | TRBV7-3 | TGTGCCAGCAGCTCCCTAGCGGGAGGGACCAATGAGCAGTACTTC | CASSSLAGGTNEQYF
TRBJ2-1 | 15 | . | . | TRBV18 | TGTGCCAGCTCACCCCAGGCCGGGGCGGGGAATGAGCAGTTCTTC | CASSPQAGAGNEQFF
TRBJ2-7 | 13 | . | TRBD2 | TRBV5-1 | TGCGCCAGCAGCTTGGTTTGGGGGGGCGAGCAGTACTTC | CASSLVWGGEQYF
TRBJ2-3 | 14 | . | . | TRBV24-1 | TGTGCCACCAGGGGTGAGAGTACTACAGATACGCAGTATTTT | CATRGESTTDTQYF
TRBJ1-2 | 16 | . | . | TRBV3-1 | TGTGCCAGCAGCCAGGAATTAGGCAGTTCTAACTATGGCTACACCTTC | CASSQELGSSNYGYTF
TRBJ2-2 | 15 | . | . | TRBV4-2 | TGTGCCAGCAGCCAAGATAGCCTCTACACCGGGGAGCTGTTTTTT | CASSQDSLYTGELFF
TRBJ2-7 | 13 | few | . | TRBV9 | TGTGCCAGCAGCGTAGCCCTAATAGGCGAGCAGTACTTC | CASSVALIGEQYF
TRBJ2-1 | 14 | . | TRBD2 | TRBV11-2 | TGTGCCAGCAGTCAAGCTAGCGGGTACAATGAGCAGTTCTTC | CASSQASGYNEQFF
TRBJ1-2 | 15 | few | . | TRBV20-1 | TGCAGTATACGGGACACTCAAAGGCCTAACTATGGCTACACCTTC | CSIRDTQRPNYGYTF
TRBJ2-1 | 15 | . | TRBD2 | TRBV5-1 | TGCGCCAGCAGCTGGGTCCCGTCAGCGGGAAATGAGCAGTTCTTC | CASSWVPSAGNEQFF
TRBJ1-2 | 14 | . | TRBD1 | TRBV5-1 | TGCGCCAGCGGCGGACAGGGGGCGCGTTCCGGCTACACCTTC | CASGGQGARSGYTF
TRBJ1-4 | 15 | once | . | TRBV2 | TGTGCCAGCAACCGGGCGGGGGGGCAAAATGAAAAACTGTTTTTT | CASNRAGGQNEKLFF
TRBJ1-6 | 14 | few | . | TRBV10-3 | TGTGCCATCAGCCCACATGGGGAGAATTCACCCCTCCACTTT | CAISPHGENSPLHF
TRBJ2-1 | 17 | . | TRBD2 | TRBV6-5 | TGTGCCAGCAGTTACTCTGGACTAGCGGGAGGGGTGAATGAGCAGTTCTTC | CASSYSGLAGGVNEQFF
TRBJ2-4 | 13 | few | . | TRBV29-1 | TGCAGCGTTGAACAGGCGCTAATCGGGGAGCAGTACTTC | CSVEQALIGEQYF
TRBJ2-3 | 16 | . | . | TRBV27 | . | CASSLVASGTHRYAYF
TRBJ2-5 | 14 | . | . | TRBV5-1 | TGCGCCAGCAGCAAAGGGGGACTCGGGGAGACCCAGTACTTC | CASSKGGLGETQYF
TRBJ1-5 | 16 | few | . | TRBV6-2/TRBV6-3 | TGTGCCAGCAGTTATAACCGTGTCCCTCAGAATCAGCCCCAGCATTTT | CASSYNRVPQNQPQHF
TRBJ2-7 | 18 | . | . | TRBV19 | TGTGCCAGTAGTAAGGCCCTCAGAGGGCAGGGTAACGCCTACGAGCAGTACTTC | CASSKALRGQGNAYEQYF
TRBJ1-2 | 14 | few | . | TRBV2 | TGTGCCAGCAGGGCAGGGACGGCACACTATGGCTACACCTTC | CASRAGTAHYGYTF
TRBJ1-2 | 12 | . | . | TRBV2 | TGTGCCAGCAGTGAGTGGAGGGATGGCTACACCTTC | CASSEWRDGYTF
TRBJ2-7 | 16 | . | TRBD1 | TRBV20-1 | TGCAGTGCTAGAGAAAGGGACAGGGGACCATCCTACGAGCAGTACTTC | CSARERDRGPSYEQYF